This T cell receptor beta chain was profiled in a study of T cell responses to AZD1222 COVID-19 vaccine. This clone was observed a few times. Antigen unknown. CDR1 is MDHEN and CDR2 is SYDVKM in the germline V gene. The CDR3 has 16 amino acids. V shed 6 bases and J 2 bases; nucleotides not matched to a gene: 10. Method: immunoSEQ multiplex PCR; TCRdb's copy keeps in-frame clones and lacks some. The sample records under 50,000 clones, 80% to 90% being singletons. General study findings and limits: Repertoire samples came only from after the peak T cell response. White British donors predominated, females outnumbered males, and clonal diversity was possibly underestimated. Unmutated variant regions are reportedly targeted by nearly half of spike-specific TCRs.

The chain couples TRBV28 to TRBJ1-5; TRBD1 agrees at 7 bases. The sequence was collected from an adult who received the MenACWY meningococcal vaccine as a control. The sequenced sample was peripheral blood, obtained 28 days after the second dose of the MenACWY control vaccine. CDR3 loop: CASSPTGARRNQPQHF. The CDR3 DNA follows: TGTGCCAGCAGCCCCACAGGGGCCCGACGCAATCAGCCCCAGCATTTT.